The 25 T cell receptor beta chains reported below all come from one sample, sequenced in a study of pediatric ulcerative colitis. The table came from immunoSEQ multiplex PCR; TCRdb's copy has only in-frame clones and leaves some out. The sample gives tens of thousands of clones, about 87% of which show up once; about 1.5% is in the top ten. The sequencing input was blood. Receptors were obtained from a boy under 18 who was a control in a study of pediatric ulcerative colitis.

This chain connects TRBV5-6 to TRBJ2-1; 13 bases map to TRBD2. The CDR3 extends over 15 amino acids. The trim removed 4 bases at V and 6 bases at J, leaving 4 bases unmatched. Looked up from germline, CDR1 is SGHDT and CDR2 is YYEEEE. The CDR3 region is CASSELAGGPNEQFF. The CDR3 DNA sequence: TGTGCCAGCAGCGAACTAGCGGGAGGGCCCAATGAGCAGTTCTTC.

As DNA, the CDR3 is TGTGCCATCAGTGCCGACATACGAAACACACAGGGACCGAACACTGAAGCTTTCTTT. The encoded protein is CAISADIRNTQGPNTEAFF. The chain couples TRBV10-3 to TRBJ1-1; weak D call: TRBD1 (6 bases). Germline values: CDR1 ENHRY, CDR2 SYGVKD. The CDR3 is 19 residues long. V dropped 4 bases and J dropped 1 base, with 25 bases sitting between them.

The rearrangement joins TRBV28 to TRBJ1-1; 8 bases are a match to TRBD1. Per germline, CDR1 MDHEN and CDR2 SYDVKM. V shed 1 base, J shed 3 bases, and the junction held 16 bases outside the gene matches. The CDR3 loop spans 19 amino acids. CDR3 residues: CASSLYLDRVGGADTEAFF. The CDR3 DNA sequence: TGTGCCAGCAGTTTATATTTGGACAGGGTAGGGGGAGCGGACACTGAAGCTTTCTTT.

The genes are TRBV19 and TRBJ2-3, with TRBD2 matching 13 bases. This CDR3 spans 17 amino acids. From germline, CDR1 is LNHDA and CDR2 SQIVND (reference sequence). Trimming removed 4 bases from V and 4 bases from J; junction bases left unmatched: 8. CDR3 in DNA: TGTGCCAGTAGTAGGACTAGCGGGAGTGGTCGGGCAGATACGCAGTATTTT. This gives the protein CASSRTSGSGRADTQYF.

CDR3 DNA sequence: TGTGCCAGCAGGCGGGGGGGGAACACTGAAGCTTTCTTT. It specifies CASRRGGNTEAFF. The chain employs TRBV2 and TRBJ1-1; weak D call: TRBD1 (5 bases). Germline V gene sequence: CDR1 SNHLY, CDR2 FYNNEI. The CDR3 is 13 residues long. Trimming removed 6 bases at V and 1 base at J, with 9 bases between.

The V call is TRBV7-6, the J call TRBJ2-7; TRBD2 aligns across 7 bases. V trimming: 1 base; J trimming: 4 bases; junction bases outside the gene matches: 7. The CDR3 length is 15 residues. The germline CDR1 and CDR2 sequences are SGHVS and FNYEAQ. CDR3 protein: CASSLGGGELYEQYF. DNA for the CDR3: TGTGCCAGCAGCTTAGGGGGAGGGGAGTTATACGAGCAGTACTTC.

The sample holds a few counts of this clone. The chain uses TRBV4-3 and TRBJ2-2; D is perhaps TRBD2 (6 bases). The germline gives CDR1 LGHNA, CDR2 YSLEER. The CDR3 consists of 16 residues. Trimming removed 0 bases from V and 6 bases from J, with 14 bases in between. CDR3: CASSQEEGSPPGELFF. For the CDR3, the DNA is TGCGCCAGCAGCCAAGAGGAGGGGAGCCCTCCCGGGGAGCTGTTTTTT.

The chain couples TRBV7-2 to TRBJ1-6; 8 positions match TRBD1. Germline V CDR1 and CDR2: SGHTA, FQGNSA. The CDR3 is 16 amino acids. The J segment lost 10 bases and the V segment lost 0 bases, leaving 8 bases of the junction unmatched. CDR3 DNA: TGTGCCAGCAGCTTAGCGTGGACAGGGCTAGGGTCACCCCTCCACTTT. Its translation is CASSLAWTGLGSPLHF.

The chain carries TRBV28 and TRBJ2-6, with D perhaps TRBD1 (5 bases). The CDR3 has 16 residues. Between the trimmed V and J ends, which lost 7 bases and 0 bases, there was a span of 13 bases. Germline CDR1 reads MDHEN; CDR2 reads SYDVKM. The CDR3 nucleotides read TGTGCCAGCATTCCATTAGGGGACTCTGGGGCCAACGTCCTGACTTTC. This encodes CASIPLGDSGANVLTF. Complete variable domain (other parts from reference TRBV28 and TRBJ2-6): DVKVTQSSRYLVKRTGEKVFLECVQDMDHENMFWYRQDPGLGLRLIYFSYDVKMKEKGDIPEGYSVSREKKERFSLILESASTNQTSMYLCASIPLGDSGANVLTFGAGSRLTVL.

The rearrangement uses TRBV30 and TRBJ2-1; 7 nucleotides line up with TRBD1. Unmatched junction bases numbered 12, after V lost 2 bases and J lost 8 bases. This CDR3 has 15 amino acids. Germline CDR1 GTSNPN, CDR2 SVGIG (reference sequence). For the CDR3, the DNA is TGTGCCTGGAGTCCGGGGCAGGGGGTTTTCGATGAGCAGTTCTTC. Residues: CAWSPGQGVFDEQFF. Looking up the rest from reference TRBV30 and TRBJ2-1 gives the full variable domain: SQTIHQWPATLVQPVGSPLSLECTVEGTSNPNLYWYRQAAGRGLQLLFYSVGIGQISSEVPQNLSASRPQDRQFILSSKKLLLSDSGFYLCAWSPGQGVFDEQFFGPGTRLTVL.

The CDR3 DNA follows: TGTGCCAGCAGCCGGACAGGGGGAGACACAGATACGCAGTATTTT. Protein sequence: CASSRTGGDTDTQYF. The V gene is TRBV7-3, the J gene TRBJ2-3; 10 bases line up with TRBD1. Germline V lookup: CDR1 SGHTA, CDR2 FQGTGA. V lost 5 bases, J lost 2 bases, and 4 bases stayed unmatched. The CDR3 extends over 15 amino acids.

This chain uses TRBV5-1 with TRBJ2-7; D is perhaps TRBD1 (6 bases). Trimming took off 3 bases at V and 2 bases at J, with 12 bases between the two ends. The CDR3 extends over 14 amino acids. Germline assignment: CDR1 SGHRS and CDR2 YFSETQ. The CDR3 here is CASSYTGTPYEQYF. In DNA, the CDR3 is TGCGCCAGCAGCTATACAGGGACCCCCTACGAGCAGTACTTC. The variable domain in full, completed from reference TRBV5-1 and TRBJ2-7, reads KAGVTQTPRYLIKTRGQQVTLSCSPISGHRSVSWYQQTPGQGLQFLFEYFSETQRNKGNFPGRFSGRQFSNSRSEMNVSTLELGDSALYLCASSYTGTPYEQYFGPGTRLTVT.

This chain links TRBV5-6 with TRBJ2-3, with D unclear. Germline CDR1 reads SGHDT; CDR2 reads YYEEEE. The CDR3 runs to 11 residues. V shed 4 bases and J shed 2 bases, with 2 bases lying between them. This CDR3 reads CASSNTDTQYF. The CDR3 region has the DNA TGTGCCAGCAGCAACACAGATACGCAGTATTTT. Full variable domain (outside the CDR3, taken from reference TRBV5-6 and TRBJ2-3): DAGVTQSPTHLIKTRGQQVTLRCSPKSGHDTVSWYQQALGQGPQFIFQYYEEEERQRGNFPDRFSGHQFPNYSSELNVNALLLGDSALYLCASSNTDTQYFGPGTRLTVL.

The V and J genes are TRBV6-1 and TRBJ2-7; 8 bases are shared with TRBD2. Unmatched junction bases numbered 6, after V lost 3 bases and J lost 2 bases. Germline assignment: CDR1 MNHNS and CDR2 SASEGT. The CDR3 is 15 residues long. CDR3: CASSERAGGPYEQYF. In DNA form, the CDR3 reads TGTGCCAGCAGTGAGCGGGCGGGAGGCCCCTACGAGCAGTACTTC.

This clone has only one observation. The V and J genes are TRBV5-8 and TRBJ1-5; possible D gene TRBD1, 6 bases. The CDR3 is 16 residues long. Germline-derived CDR1 and CDR2 are SGHTS and YDEGEE. V lost 0 bases, J lost 3 bases, and 13 bases lay in between. The CDR3, as DNA: TGTGCCAGCAGCTTGGTTACAGGGAGTAACAATCAGCCCCAGCATTTT. It specifies CASSLVTGSNNQPQHF.

The V call is TRBV2, the J call TRBJ1-5; no definite D call. The length of the CDR3 is 12 residues. Germline CDR1 SNHLY, CDR2 FYNNEI. Trimming stripped 7 bases from V and 5 bases from J, with 9 bases between. The CDR3 loop is CASKAVYQPQHF. The CDR3 bases are TGTGCCAGCAAGGCAGTTTATCAGCCCCAGCATTTT.

Here the CDR3 DNA reads TGCAGTGCCGGGCGCGGCATTCAGTACTTC. This codes for CSAGRGIQYF. The chain recombines TRBV20-1 with TRBJ2-4; no clear D gene. Germline V gene lookup returns CDR1 DFQATT and CDR2 SNEGSKA (reference sequence). The CDR3 totals 10 residues. Trimming took off 6 bases at V and 9 bases at J, with 9 bases between the two ends.

The V call is TRBV7-9, the J call TRBJ1-4, with 11 bases matching TRBD1. The ends lost 4 bases at V and 3 bases at J; junction bases unmatched: 10. The length of the CDR3 is 18 residues. Germline V gene data show CDR1 as SEHNR and CDR2 as FQNEAQ (reference sequence). CDR3 residues: CASSSDRGRGGANEKLFF. CDR3 bases: TGTGCCAGCAGCTCGGACAGGGGGCGGGGTGGGGCTAATGAAAAACTGTTTTTT.

This chain connects TRBV9 to TRBJ1-1, with 8 nucleotides matching TRBD1. Germline V lookup: CDR1 SGDLS, CDR2 YYNGEE. This CDR3 is built from 16 residues. The V and J ends lost 4 bases and 3 bases, in that order; junction bases with no gene match: 11. The CDR3 loop reads CASSRIEDRADTEAFF. The CDR3 DNA sequence: TGTGCCAGCAGCCGAATAGAGGACAGGGCTGACACTGAAGCTTTCTTT. The full variable domain, its missing parts supplied by reference TRBV9 and TRBJ1-1, is DSGVTQTPKHLITATGQRVTLRCSPRSGDLSVYWYQQSLDQGLQFLIQYYNGEERAKGNILERFSAQQFPDLHSELNLSSLELGDSALYFCASSRIEDRADTEAFFGQGTRLTVV.

The chain joins TRBV12-1 to TRBJ2-3; TRBD2 was called by the table and not checked on the DNA. TRBV12-1 is designated a pseudogene. The CDR3 spans 17 residues. This CDR3 is CASSSYLGLGRTDTQYF. Here the CDR3 DNA reads TGTGCCAGCAGCTCATACCTAGGACTAGGGCGAACAGATACGCAGTATTTT.

This sequence joins TRBV7-2 and TRBJ2-2; TRBD2 agrees at 8 bases. The CDR3 extends over 14 amino acids. Germline V gives CDR1 SGHTA, CDR2 FQGNSA. The junction had 3 bases not matched to a gene; V was cut back by 2 bases and J by 7 bases. This CDR3 reads CASSLRLAIGELFF. As DNA, the CDR3 is TGTGCCAGCAGCTTACGACTAGCGATCGGGGAGCTGTTTTTT.

The chain carries TRBV5-1 and TRBJ1-4; D may be TRBD1 (5 bases). V dropped 0 bases and J dropped 7 bases, with 13 bases sitting between them. The CDR3 has 15 amino acids. Germline V gene data show CDR1 as SGHRS and CDR2 as YFSETQ. CDR3 DNA sequence: TGCGCCAGCAGCTTGGGTACCAGGGCGGGTGAAAAACTGTTTTTT. Translating it yields CASSLGTRAGEKLFF.

The CDR3 nucleotides are TGTGCCAGCAGCCCCCCTAGCGGGAGGAGGGACGAGCAGTACTTC. Its translation: CASSPPSGRRDEQYF. The gene calls are TRBV5-6 and TRBJ2-7, with 11 bases that match TRBD2. This CDR3 is built from 15 residues. Germline V lookup: CDR1 SGHDT, CDR2 YYEEEE. With V trimmed by 4 bases and J by 5 bases, 8 bases remained unmatched.

The chain links TRBV19 to TRBJ1-1; no definite D call. Germline lookup yields CDR1 LNHDA and CDR2 SQIVND (reference sequence). The CDR3 loop spans 14 amino acids. V lost 1 base, J lost 5 bases, and 11 bases lay in between. The DNA for the CDR3 is TGTGCCAGTAGTATAGGCCCGGAGGGAACTGAAGCTTTCTTT. It encodes CASSIGPEGTEAFF. Drawing the rest from reference TRBV19 and TRBJ1-1, the complete variable domain is DGGITQSPKYLFRKEGQNVTLSCEQNLNHDAMYWYRQDPGQGLRLIYYSQIVNDFQKGDIAEGYSVSREKKESFPLTVTSAQKNPTAFYLCASSIGPEGTEAFFGQGTRLTVV.

This rearrangement joins TRBV9 to TRBJ2-3; TRBD2 matches at 15 bases. Trimming cost V 3 bases and J 8 bases; bases outside gene matches: 10. Per germline, CDR1 SGDLS and CDR2 YYNGEE. The CDR3 has 17 residues. The CDR3 sequence: CASSETGLAGGLVTQYF. The CDR3 DNA sequence: TGTGCCAGCAGCGAAACAGGACTAGCGGGGGGGCTTGTTACGCAGTATTTT.